Each of the 18 T cell receptor beta chains below was sequenced from the same sample in a study of CD8 T cells in ankylosing spondylitis (dated by TCRdb to 2016 to 2017). To prepare the library, 5' RACE was applied. Sequencer: Illumina HiSeq 2500. Through fastp at Q25 and MiXCR, TCRdb rebuilt clones from the public reads, retaining in-frame beta chains. Duplicate CDR3 protein sequences are folded into a single record with the most common DNA and genes. The sample table shows about 350,000 distinct CDR3 sequences, and roughly 20% are seen once. Around 14% of the sample comes from the top ten. The sample was blood, either unsorted or a sorted T cell fraction (not recorded which). These receptors originate from a male donor with ankylosing spondylitis or in good health (not recorded which).

This chain uses TRBV12-3 or TRBV12-4 with TRBJ2-2, with unresolved D. CDR3 length: 12 residues. Trimming shortened V by 7 bases and J by 0 bases, and 3 bases separated the two germline ends. This chain's CDR3 is CASTSNTGELFF. In DNA, the CDR3 is TGTGCCAGCACCTCGAACACCGGGGAGCTGTTTTTT.

The chain employs TRBV6-5 and TRBJ2-7; a weak D match, TRBD2 (5 bases). V lost 0 bases and J 0 bases, leaving 18 bases between the germline ends. The CDR3 contains 18 residues. The germline CDR1 and CDR2 sequences are MNHEY and SVGAGI. CDR3 region: CASSYSPVEVEGSYEQYF. Written as DNA, the CDR3 is TGTGCCAGCAGTTACTCGCCCGTGGAGGTTGAGGGCTCCTACGAGCAGTACTTC.

This clonotype was seen ten or more times. The chain couples TRBV4-2 to TRBJ2-6, with unresolved D. From germline, CDR1 is LGHNA and CDR2 YNFKEQ. The germline V and J ends were trimmed by 3 bases and 0 bases, with 9 bases remaining between them. CDR3 length: 16 residues. The CDR3 loop is CASSHELGSGANVLTF. CDR3 sequence (DNA): TGTGCCAGCAGCCATGAATTAGGCTCTGGGGCCAACGTCCTGACTTTC.

This clonotype was counted ten times or more. V gene TRBV28 combines with J gene TRBJ1-5; no clear D gene. This CDR3 region has 12 residues. Trimming pared 2 bases from V and 3 bases from J, leaving 2 bases between. The germline CDR1 and CDR2 sequences are MDHEN and SYDVKM. In nucleotides, the CDR3 is TGTGCCAGCAGTTTAGACAATCAGCCCCAGCATTTT. This codes for CASSLDNQPQHF. The full variable domain, its missing parts supplied by reference TRBV28 and TRBJ1-5, is DVKVTQSSRYLVKRTGEKVFLECVQDMDHENMFWYRQDPGLGLRLIYFSYDVKMKEKGDIPEGYSVSREKKERFSLILESASTNQTSMYLCASSLDNQPQHFGDGTRLSIL.

The V gene is TRBV7-9, the J gene TRBJ2-1; TRBD2 might be the D (7 bases). V was shortened by 1 base and J by 7 bases, with 14 bases between the two germline ends. CDR1 is SEHNR, CDR2 FQNEAQ, per germline (reference sequence). The CDR3 covers 15 residues. The CDR3 is CASSLDGGPGNEQFF. The CDR3 bases are TGTGCCAGCAGCTTAGACGGGGGGCCAGGGAATGAGCAGTTCTTC.

This chain joins TRBV6-1 and TRBJ1-6; perhaps TRBD1 as D (6 bases). The CDR3 spans 14 residues. Between the trimmed V and J ends, which lost 4 bases and 5 bases, there was a span of 9 bases. Germline values: CDR1 MNHNS, CDR2 SASEGT. CDR3 bases: TGTGCCAGCAGTGCCAACAGGGATAATTCACCCCTCCACTTT. Its protein is CASSANRDNSPLHF.

The rearrangement links TRBV5-1 to TRBJ2-6; D uncertain. Trimming took 4 bases from V and 0 from J, leaving 17 bases between them. Germline CDR1 and CDR2: SGHRS and YFSETQ. The CDR3 extends over 18 amino acids. In nucleotides, the CDR3 is TGCGCCAGCAGCGACGGGCTATCGGCGATCTCTGGGGCCAACGTCCTGACTTTC. It codes for CASSDGLSAISGANVLTF.

A few counts support this clonotype. V usage is TRBV2 and J usage is TRBJ2-1; no reliable D call. Germline CDR1 reads SNHLY; CDR2 reads FYNNEI. This CDR3 comprises 13 residues. The V and J ends lost 8 bases and 4 bases respectively, with 12 bases between them. The DNA of the CDR3 is TGTGCCAGCCGGCAACCGCCATACAATGAGCAGTTCTTC. Protein: CASRQPPYNEQFF. The whole variable domain, remainder taken from reference TRBV2 and TRBJ2-1, is EPEVTQTPSHQVTQMGQEVILRCVPISNHLYFYWYRQILGQKVEFLVSFYNNEISEKSEIFDDQFSVERPDGSNFTLKIRSTKLEDSAMYFCASRQPPYNEQFFGPGTRLTVL.

This clonotype appeared a few times. The chain recombines TRBV3-1 with TRBJ2-7; D gene uncertain. The CDR3 consists of 12 residues. The V and J ends lost 0 bases and 9 bases respectively, with 9 bases between them. CDR1 is LGHDT and CDR2 is YNNKEL in the germline V gene (reference sequence). The DNA for the CDR3 is TGTGCCAGCAGCCAAGAACAGTTCGGGCAGTACTTC. This codes for CASSQEQFGQYF.

This clonotype was detected a few times. The chain links TRBV5-1 to TRBJ2-1; 7 bases agree with TRBD1. The CDR3 is 15 amino acids. Germline V CDR1 and CDR2: SGHRS, YFSETQ. After removal of 5 bases from V and 0 bases from J, the junction contained 5 bases not matched to a gene. The CDR3 is CASRKTGPSYNEQFF. The CDR3 DNA reads TGCGCCAGCAGAAAGACAGGGCCCTCCTACAATGAGCAGTTCTTC.

The chain joins TRBV7-8 to TRBJ2-3; 10 bases line up with TRBD2. The germline gives CDR1 SGHVS, CDR2 FQNEAQ. V lost 3 bases, J lost 6 bases, and 6 bases stayed unmatched. This CDR3 has 15 residues. CDR3 sequence reads: CASSLGLASSDTQYF. The DNA of the CDR3 is TGTGCCAGCAGCTTGGGACTAGCGTCGTCGGATACGCAGTATTTT.

V gene TRBV6-1 combines with J gene TRBJ2-1; D assignment may be TRBD1 or TRBD2 (7 bases each). CDR3 length: 15 residues. V was clipped by 6 bases and J by 3 bases, with 15 bases between them. Germline loops: CDR1 MNHNS, CDR2 SASEGT. CDR3 residues: CASRERDSFYNEQFF. CDR3 nucleotides: TGTGCCAGCAGAGAGCGGGACAGCTTCTACAATGAGCAGTTCTTC.

This clonotype appeared many times. This sequence joins TRBV12-3 or TRBV12-4 and TRBJ2-7, with D possibly being TRBD2 (7 bases). Trimming left V 6 bases short and J 3 bases short, with 15 bases between. The CDR3 contains 14 residues. In DNA, the CDR3 is TGTGCCAGCAGCTTCGGGGGAGGGGGCTACGAGCAGTACTTC. It specifies CASSFGGGGYEQYF.

The chain joins TRBV6-1 to TRBJ2-5, with D possibly TRBD1 on 6 matching bases. The germline V gene encodes CDR1 MNHNS and CDR2 SASEGT. V lost 6 bases and J lost 0, with 11 bases in between. This CDR3 region has 14 residues. CDR3 nucleotide sequence: TGTGCCAGCAGCCCCACAGGGTACCAAGAGACCCAGTACTTC. Translation: CASSPTGYQETQYF.

This clonotype has only a few counts. The V call is TRBV20-1, the J call TRBJ2-7; 9 bases fit TRBD2. Looked up from germline, CDR1 is DFQATT and CDR2 is SNEGSKA (reference sequence). This CDR3 has 13 residues. J gave up 0 bases and V 6 bases, and 3 bases lay outside the gene matches. Here the CDR3 reads CSAERGDSYEQYF. The CDR3 DNA follows: TGCAGTGCGGAGCGGGGGGACTCCTACGAGCAGTACTTC.

The chain employs TRBV7-9 and TRBJ2-1, with D possibly being TRBD2 (6 bases). The CDR3 has 15 amino acids. V dropped 7 bases and J dropped 6 bases, with 19 bases sitting between them. CDR1 SEHNR and CDR2 FQNEAQ come from the germline V gene (reference sequence). The CDR3 reads CASTLEEGLGNEQFF. CDR3 nucleotide sequence: TGTGCCAGCACCCTAGAGGAGGGTTTGGGCAATGAGCAGTTCTTC.

This clonotype was detected only a few times. This rearrangement joins TRBV12-3 or TRBV12-4 to TRBJ2-2, with unresolved D. This CDR3 spans 11 amino acids. Trimming took off 7 bases at V and 6 bases at J, with 6 bases between the two ends. CDR3 DNA sequence: TGTGCCAGCAACTACGCCGGGGAGCTGTTTTTT. Translation: CASNYAGELFF.

This chain connects TRBV25-1 to TRBJ1-2; TRBD1 matches at 7 bases. The CDR3 spans 14 residues. J gave up 4 bases and V 8 bases, and 10 bases lay outside the gene matches. Germline lookup yields CDR1 MGHDK and CDR2 SYGVNS. As DNA, the CDR3 is TGTGCCAGCCAAGACAGGGTAGAAACCTATGGCTACACCTTC. It translates to CASQDRVETYGYTF.